Sequencing of this T cell receptor (beta chain) was carried out in a study of cytotoxic CD8 clonotypes in ibrutinib-treated CLL. Study background: Response specimens were obtained following a median treatment duration of 12 months, with a range of 6 to 36.

Remarks on this clone: As yet, its antigen is unknown.

General study results and limits: Higher circulating CD8+ T-cell counts strongly accompanied higher baseline clonality, above age-matched healthy donors.

Unmatched junction bases numbered 5, after V lost 8 bases and J lost 5 bases. The CDR3 contains 13 residues. CDR1 and CDR2 (germline): SNHLY, FYNNEI. Sequenced by immunoSEQ multiplex PCR; TCRdb stores in-frame clones only, minus some. Of about 130,000 clones listed, about four fifths are singletons. The input for sequencing was PBMCs, taken after 12 months of ibrutinib treatment. This rearrangement joins TRBV2 to TRBJ1-2, with TRBD1 matching over 10 bases. The receptor comes from a human donor with chronic lymphocytic leukemia. The DNA of the CDR3 is TGTGCCAGCCAGGGGACAGGGGATTATGGCTACACCTTC. Translated: CASQGTGDYGYTF.